This T cell receptor beta chain was recorded in a study of shared clonotypes between healthy human individuals (dated by TCRdb to about 2020). About the study as a whole: A few men and a couple of women, aged 18 to 49 years, made up the cohort. Per donor, three plates each were used for CD4 naive and CD4 memory, two for CD8 naive, and one for CD8 memory. The study deeply sequenced blood TCR repertoires of five healthy adults to estimate repertoire size and the extent of clonotype sharing between individuals. To increase sequencing depth and limit assay-specific biases, different laboratories used diverse techniques to prepare libraries and sequence TCR repertoires. Per donor, leukapheresis produced somewhere between about 0.8 and 9.5 billion PBMCs. Summary of the overall study and its limitations: Only blood was sampled, and tissue TCR repertoires likely differ from those in blood. Estimated clonotype richness was generally larger for naive than for memory subsets. Incomplete sequencing was indicated by rarefaction of sorted-subset datasets, despite the large sequencing depth. Higher generation probabilities were observed for clonotypes shared by all four sorted-subset donors than for non-shared clonotypes. Because the study included only a small number of donors, the genetic and exposure-history diversity represented was limited. Sharing across a few donors was observed for about 5% of naive CD4, around 3.5% of naive CD8, 2.3% of memory CD4, and roughly 0.4% of memory CD8 clonotypes. Based on pairwise subsampling, the degree of clonotype sharing among donors was expected to be affected by sequencing depth.

With regard to this clone: Its antigen is unknown. Qualities for individual bases were not recorded, and no much larger clone is one base off.

Donors were healthy HIV-negative adults with no recently reported acute infections or vaccinations. Every donor was a Caucasian adult living in Nashville, Tennessee, USA. CD8 memory samples consisted of magnetically selected CD45RO+ cells combined with CCR7-negative CD45RA+ effector memory (TemRA) cells. After blood collection by leukapheresis, PBMCs were isolated using Ficoll-Histopaque density gradient centrifugation and then cryopreserved in the vapor phase of liquid nitrogen. Purity and quantity of every magnetically sorted T cell population were checked by analytical flow cytometry. Genomic DNA was isolated from every sorted fraction and measured by UV absorbance on a Nanodrop 2000c. Using the deep immunoSEQ assay, multiplex PCR amplified TCR CDR3 regions from genomic DNA. Genomic DNA extracted from each cell subset was distributed evenly over all wells of several immunoSEQ 96-well plates, and each plate served as one replicate. For sorted subsets, each replicate PCR was loaded with around 220 ng genomic DNA, equivalent to some 27,000 T cell genomes. Purified libraries were quantified with a Qubit 3.0 fluorometer, sized on a Bioanalyzer 2100, and re-quantified with the KAPA Library Quantification kit. Each immunoSEQ 96-well plate was sequenced on its own single-read 150-cycle Illumina NextSeq 550 flow cell. The source study handled its data this way. The immunoSEQ output contained only junctional sequences without quality scores, so filtering could not match that applied to full-length reads. To assign V/J genes and CDR3, sequences were annotated using PyIR, a Python wrapper for IgBLAST v1.9, with IMGT germline references. Any read was removed if the V/J assignment was weak (E-value above 1e-6), the CDR3 was missing, or the read contained stop codons, out-of-frame junctions, or ambiguous translated residues. V3J clonotypes were defined as sequences sharing the same inferred V gene, J gene, and CDR3 amino acid sequence. To compute the percentage overlap between repertoires, the number of shared unique clonotypes was divided by the size of the smaller repertoire. Richness of each repertoire was evaluated using RTK rarefaction, the Chao1 estimator, and Recon v2.1 estimates of unobserved clonotypes. Generation probabilities for all TCRbeta clonotypes obtained by the gDNA method from a handful of donors were computed using OLGA. The clones in this table, taken by TCRdb from immuneACCESS, are in-frame only. Not every clone is retained; where verified, under half of the shortfall comes from an unresolved V gene, and the cause of the rest is unknown. The V and J calls and clone size are taken from that table; D and trimming were inferred from the DNA. The sample records some 380,000 clones, about 96% of which are singletons. The ten largest clones take up 0.32% of the sample.

V and J lose 4 bases and 7 bases, and a span of 19 bases separates them. CDR1 is given as LGHNA and CDR2 as YNFKEQ, both from the germline V gene. The CDR3, cysteine through phenylalanine, is 15 amino acids long. Kept here is only the CDR3 DNA, which spans 45 bases and is read in frame from base 1. The chain links TRBV4-2 with TRBJ2-5; the D assignment is uncertain and may be TRBD1 or TRBD2, with 5 bases supporting each. This TCR derives from a man aged 25-45 years in good health. The sequenced sample consisted of memory CD8+ T cells sorted from blood. The cell subset or site label, read with the paper, signifies: CD45RO+ cells pooled with CCR7-negative TemRA cells. In nucleotide form, the sequence is TGTGCCAGCAGCCCGCCGGGGCGTTCAGCTGGGACCCAGTACTTC. Its translation is CASSPPGRSAGTQYF.